This T cell receptor (beta chain) was sequenced for a study of control samples from healthy donors and cancer patients. CDR1 LNHDA and CDR2 SQIVND come from the germline V gene (reference sequence). V lost 0 bases to trimming and J lost 11 bases, with 17 bases between them. The CDR3 loop spans 15 amino acids. Data came from immunoSEQ multiplex PCR; TCRdb stores just in-frame clones and leaves some out. The data show roughly 150,000 clones, around 88% seen once. The chain combines TRBV19 with TRBJ1-5, with D perhaps matching TRBD1 (6 bases). Sequencing used blood. This TCR was sampled from a man aged 18 to 29 in good health. The DNA for the CDR3 is TGTGCCAGTAGTATAGATGGGGGGCTGGCGTCGGCCCAGCATTTT. Its protein product is CASSIDGGLASAQHF.